These 31 T cell receptor beta chains came from one sample sequenced in a study of CD8+CD57+ T cells in acquired aplastic anemia. It was genomic DNA that served as the template for profiling TCR beta VDJ and CDR3. TCRdb recomputed calls from the reads with MiXCR, one row per CDR3 protein. This table has 50,000 to 70,000 distinct CDR3 sequences, 55% appearing once. Sequences were obtained from sorted CD4+, CD8+, or CD8+CD57+ T cells (not recorded which) from PBMCs. The source is a human donor in good health, serving as a control.

The table lists this clonotype with many counts. The chain couples TRBV5-1 to TRBJ1-1, with D tentatively TRBD1 (5 bases). The CDR3 spans 15 residues. Trimming left V 4 bases short and J 4 bases short, with 17 bases between. The germline V gene encodes CDR1 SGHRS and CDR2 YFSETQ. CDR3 sequence reads: CASSPIVGGSTEAFF. The CDR3 DNA is TGCGCCAGCAGCCCTATTGTTGGGGGAAGCACTGAAGCTTTCTTT.

At least ten counts were recorded for this clonotype. The V gene is TRBV11-3, the J gene TRBJ2-5; D ambiguous. CDR1 SGHNT and CDR2 YENEEA come from the germline V gene. The CDR3 is 15 amino acids. V lost 3 bases to trimming and J lost 5 bases, with 16 bases between them. CDR3 in amino acids: CASSLVSEARETQYF. The CDR3 DNA reads TGTGCCAGCAGCTTGGTATCAGAGGCTCGGGAGACCCAGTACTTC.

The table lists this clonotype with many counts. The gene calls are TRBV3-1 and TRBJ1-1; unclear D gene. CDR3 length: 13 amino acids. The V end lost 2 bases, the J end lost 5 bases, and 9 bases lay between the germline ends. Germline V CDR1 and CDR2: LGHDT, YNNKEL (reference sequence). The CDR3 sequence is CASSQRAGTEAFF. For the CDR3, the DNA is TGTGCCAGCAGCCAACGGGCGGGGACTGAAGCTTTCTTT.

This chain uses TRBV10-3 with TRBJ2-7; either TRBD1 or TRBD2 may supply D (5 bases each). The CDR3 runs to 15 residues. V was cut by 4 bases and J by 2 bases, with 15 bases left in between. From germline, CDR1 is ENHRY and CDR2 SYGVKD. CDR3 region: CAISARARGAYEQYF. Written as DNA, the CDR3 is TGTGCCATCAGTGCTAGGGCTAGAGGGGCCTACGAGCAGTACTTC.

The chain combines TRBV7-9 with TRBJ2-5, with TRBD2 identical over 13 bases. V dropped 1 base and J dropped 2; count of bases not matched to a gene: 1. The CDR3 runs 16 residues. CDR1 is SEHNR, CDR2 FQNEAQ, per germline (reference sequence). For the CDR3, the DNA is TGTGCCAGCAGCTTAGGGGGACTAGCGGGGCAAGAGACCCAGTACTTC. Translated, it gives CASSLGGLAGQETQYF.

V and J are TRBV15 and TRBJ1-6, with D perhaps matching TRBD1 (5 bases). The CDR3 has 14 amino acids. V was cut by 4 bases and J by 5 bases, with 9 bases left in between. Germline assignment: CDR1 LNHNV and CDR2 YYDKDF (reference sequence). CDR3 in amino acids: CATSTTVHNSPLHF. CDR3 nucleotide sequence: TGTGCCACCAGCACGACAGTTCATAATTCACCCCTCCACTTT.

In this sample, this clonotype turned up many times. The rearrangement links TRBV4-2 to TRBJ1-6, with TRBD1 identical over 10 bases. The CDR3 length is 17 residues. The germline gives CDR1 LGHNA, CDR2 YNFKEQ. After removal of 2 bases from V and 7 bases from J, the junction contained 8 bases not matched to a gene. The CDR3: CASSQTWTGGNNSPLHF. The CDR3 DNA reads as TGTGCCAGCAGCCAAACTTGGACAGGGGGGAACAATTCACCCCTCCACTTT.

This clonotype has a handful of counts. The chain carries TRBV7-9 and TRBJ1-6, with D maybe TRBD1 (5 bases). This CDR3 comprises 13 residues. Germline assignment: CDR1 SEHNR and CDR2 FQNEAQ (reference sequence). V lost 5 bases, J lost 13 bases, and 15 bases lay in between. As DNA, the CDR3 is TGTGCCAGCAGCCCGGAGGTAGAGGGGCCCCTCCACTTT. Translating it yields CASSPEVEGPLHF.

This clonotype has just a few counts. An end of the junction differs from the germline gene, which may be a read error. The chain carries TRBV11-1 and TRBJ2-1, with D perhaps matching TRBD2 (6 bases). CDR1 SGHAT and CDR2 FQDESV come from the germline V gene (reference sequence). CDR3 length: 16 residues. CDR3 region: CASGLVAASSYNEQFF. The CDR3 region has the DNA TGTGCCAGCGGCTTAGTAGCGGCTAGCTCCTACAATGAGCAGTTCTTC. The full variable domain, completed using reference TRBV11-1 and TRBJ2-1, is EAEVAQSPRYKITEKSQAVAFWCDPISGHATLYWYRQILGQGPELLVQFQDESVVDDSQLPKDRFSAERLKGVDSTLKIQPAELGDSAMYLCASGLVAASSYNEQFFGPGTRLTVL.

This chain joins TRBV19 and TRBJ2-7, with D maybe TRBD1 (8 bases). CDR1 is LNHDA, CDR2 SQIVND, per germline (reference sequence). V was clipped by 5 bases and J by 4 bases, with 12 bases between them. This CDR3 is built from 13 residues. CDR3 nucleotides: TGTGCCAGTAGTCAACAGGGGGGGTACGAGCAGTACTTC. It translates to CASSQQGGYEQYF.

The CDR3 sequence is CASSFPGGTQYF. Written as DNA, the CDR3 is TGCGCCAGCAGCTTCCCGGGAGGTACGCAGTATTTT. The gene calls are TRBV5-1 and TRBJ2-3, with 7 bases fitting TRBD2. Per the germline V gene, CDR1 is SGHRS and CDR2 is YFSETQ. The CDR3 is 12 residues long. J was trimmed by 8 bases and V by 2 bases; bases with no gene match: 2.

A few counts support this clonotype. The chain joins TRBV5-8 to TRBJ1-2; maybe TRBD1 (5 bases). Germline CDR1 reads SGHTS; CDR2 reads YDEGEE. V shed 1 base and J shed 8 bases, with 12 bases lying between them. The CDR3 is 13 amino acids. The CDR3 bases are TGTGCCAGCAGCTTGCTGGGGGTGAGGGGCTACACCTTC. It is translated as CASSLLGVRGYTF.

This clonotype was counted many times. The V call is TRBV6-5, the J call TRBJ2-7; TRBD2 aligns across 11 bases. The CDR3 extends over 14 amino acids. Germline CDR1 MNHEY, CDR2 SVGAGI. Trimming took 4 bases from V and 2 from J; bases not matched to a gene: 1. The CDR3 here is CASSLLAGAYEQYF. DNA for the CDR3: TGTGCCAGCAGTTTACTAGCGGGGGCCTACGAGCAGTACTTC.

This clonotype was seen only a few times. The chain has TRBV19 and TRBJ1-5; 7 bases match TRBD1. After removal of 8 bases from V and 1 base from J, the junction contained 8 bases not matched to a gene. The CDR3 has 15 residues. Germline CDR1 LNHDA, CDR2 SQIVND (reference sequence). The CDR3 here is CASHMTGLSNQPQHF. For the CDR3, the DNA is TGTGCCAGTCATATGACAGGGTTAAGCAATCAGCCCCAGCATTTT.

This clonotype was observed many times. This chain joins TRBV12-3 or TRBV12-4 and TRBJ1-4, with TRBD1 matching 8 bases. J was trimmed by 8 bases and V by 5 bases; bases with no gene match: 7. The CDR3 totals 14 residues. CDR3 residues: CASSPYNRGEKLFF. The CDR3 coding sequence is TGTGCCAGCAGTCCTTACAACAGGGGGGAAAAACTGTTTTTT.

V gene TRBV5-6 combines with J gene TRBJ2-7; 11 nucleotides line up with TRBD2. Germline V lookup: CDR1 SGHDT, CDR2 YYEEEE. V dropped 0 bases and J dropped 2; count of bases not matched to a gene: 7. The CDR3 runs to 17 residues. The DNA of the CDR3 is TGTGCCAGCAGCTTGGGTGTCCTAGCGGGAGGAACCTACGAGCAGTACTTC. It specifies CASSLGVLAGGTYEQYF.

V gene TRBV24-1 combines with J gene TRBJ1-1; the D is unclear. The V gene lost 7 bases and the J gene lost 0 bases, with 17 bases spanning the gap. The CDR3 covers 16 residues. Germline V gene lookup returns CDR1 KGHDR and CDR2 SFDVKD. In DNA, the CDR3 is TGTGCCACCAGAACTTTTAAAGGGCTCGTGAACACTGAAGCTTTCTTT. Amino acids: CATRTFKGLVNTEAFF.

J is TRBJ1-1 and V is TRBV15, with D unresolved. This CDR3 contains 13 residues. In germline, CDR1 is LNHNV, CDR2 YYDKDF (reference sequence). V lost 5 bases, J lost 3 bases, and 10 bases lay in between. The CDR3 DNA reads as TGTGCCACCAGCCCATACATGGACACTGAAGCTTTCTTT. It yields the protein CATSPYMDTEAFF.

This chain links TRBV10-3 with TRBJ2-1, with 7 bases fitting TRBD1. Germline trimming cut 0 bases from V and 7 bases from J; bases unmatched to any gene: 6. Germline V lookup: CDR1 ENHRY, CDR2 SYGVKD. The CDR3 totals 15 residues. As DNA, the CDR3 is TGTGCCATCAGTGAGTCACACACAGGGGCGAATGAGCAGTTCTTC. It codes for CAISESHTGANEQFF.

With regard to this clonotype: This is likely a read error, given that the CDR3 carries no conserved phenylalanine or tryptophan at its end. The V call is TRBV30, the J call TRBJ1-1, with D possibly being TRBD1 (5 bases). In germline, CDR1 is GTSNPN, CDR2 SVGIG (reference sequence). V shed 1 base and J shed 4 bases, with 16 bases lying between them. The CDR3 loop spans 15 amino acids. The CDR3, as DNA: TGTGCCTGGAGTGCCCTAGGAGAGGGGATCACTGAAGCTTTCCTT. Residues: CAWSALGEGITEAFL.

This clonotype was seen once. One end of the junction varies from germline; a read error may be responsible. In DNA, the CDR3 is TGTGCCAGTGGGACTAGATTTAATGGGCAGTTCTTC. This gives the protein CASGTRFNGQFF. The chain employs TRBV19 and TRBJ2-1, with TRBD2 identical over 8 bases. Germline loops: CDR1 LNHDA, CDR2 SQIVND (reference sequence). The CDR3 sequence is 12 residues long.

The J gene is TRBJ2-1, the V gene TRBV19; D unresolved. Germline-derived CDR1 and CDR2 are LNHDA and SQIVND (reference sequence). This CDR3 has 17 residues. Trimming removed 1 base at V and 3 bases at J, with 16 bases between. The CDR3 sequence is CASSIVLAAPLYNEQFF. The CDR3 DNA follows: TGTGCCAGTAGTATAGTGCTGGCGGCCCCCCTCTACAATGAGCAGTTCTTC.

This clonotype was seen ten or more times. This chain joins TRBV19 and TRBJ2-2; D perhaps matches TRBD2 (6 bases). Trimming shortened V by 3 bases and J by 4 bases, and 12 bases separated the two germline ends. This CDR3 region has 15 residues. Germline CDR1 reads LNHDA; CDR2 reads SQIVND (reference sequence). The CDR3 protein is CASSIGGFSTGELFF. For the CDR3, the DNA is TGTGCCAGTAGTATCGGAGGGTTTAGCACCGGGGAGCTGTTTTTT. Based on the CDR3 plus reference TRBV19 and TRBJ2-2, the full variable domain is DGGITQSPKYLFRKEGQNVTLSCEQNLNHDAMYWYRQDPGQGLRLIYYSQIVNDFQKGDIAEGYSVSREKKESFPLTVTSAQKNPTAFYLCASSIGGFSTGELFFGEGSRLTVL.

The rearrangement links TRBV25-1 to TRBJ1-2, with D unresolved. The CDR3 loop spans 13 amino acids. The germline gives CDR1 MGHDK, CDR2 SYGVNS. Trimming cost V 1 base and J 5 bases, with 8 bases left between them. The CDR3 sequence: CASSESGNYGYTF. CDR3 in DNA: TGTGCCAGCAGTGAATCGGGGAATTATGGCTACACCTTC.

The V call is TRBV12-5, the J call TRBJ2-1; weak D call: TRBD2 (6 bases). CDR1 is LGHNT, CDR2 FRNRAP, per germline. This CDR3 region has 17 residues. Trimming pared 2 bases from V and 3 bases from J, leaving 17 bases between. CDR3 protein: CASGLPGTSAFYNEQFF. CDR3 nucleotide sequence: TGTGCTAGTGGTTTGCCCGGGACTTCCGCCTTCTACAATGAGCAGTTCTTC. The whole variable domain, remainder taken from reference TRBV12-5 and TRBJ2-1, is DARVTQTPRHKVTEMGQEVTMRCQPILGHNTVFWYRQTMMQGLELLAYFRNRAPLDDSGMPKDRFSAEMPDATLATLKIQPSEPRDSAVYFCASGLPGTSAFYNEQFFGPGTRLTVL.

In nucleotides, the CDR3 is TGTGCCAGCAGCTATGTGACGGTGAATGAAAAACTGTTTTTT. Translating it yields CASSYVTVNEKLFF. The V and J genes are TRBV3-1 and TRBJ1-4; D is unresolved. Germline CDR1 LGHDT, CDR2 YNNKEL (reference sequence). Deletions cut 5 bases from V and 5 bases from J, with 12 bases between. The CDR3 is 14 residues long. The entire variable domain, with the rest obtained from reference TRBV3-1 and TRBJ1-4, is as follows: DTAVSQTPKYLVTQMGNDKSIKCEQNLGHDTMYWYKQDSKKFLKIMFSYNNKELIINETVPNRFSPKSPDKAHLNLHINSLELGDSAVYFCASSYVTVNEKLFFGSGTQLSVL.

In its sample, this clonotype was seen many times. J is TRBJ1-1 and V is TRBV30, with D tentatively TRBD1 (5 bases). Trimming took off 5 bases at V and 0 bases at J, with 10 bases between the two ends. This CDR3 region has 13 residues. Germline V gene lookup returns CDR1 GTSNPN and CDR2 SVGIG (reference sequence). DNA for the CDR3: TGTGCCTGGGATAGAGGGGTGAACACTGAAGCTTTCTTT. This sequence encodes CAWDRGVNTEAFF. The whole variable domain, remainder taken from reference TRBV30 and TRBJ1-1, is SQTIHQWPATLVQPVGSPLSLECTVEGTSNPNLYWYRQAAGRGLQLLFYSVGIGQISSEVPQNLSASRPQDRQFILSSKKLLLSDSGFYLCAWDRGVNTEAFFGQGTRLTVV.

J is TRBJ2-5 and V is TRBV10-3; TRBD2 matches at 10 bases. The CDR3 sequence is 15 residues long. CDR1 is ENHRY and CDR2 is SYGVKD in the germline V gene. J was trimmed by 5 bases and V by 0 bases; bases with no gene match: 3. CDR3 DNA: TGTGCCATCAGTGAGTCGCTAGCGGGGGTTGAGACCCAGTACTTC. It encodes CAISESLAGVETQYF.

This clonotype was observed many times. The genes are TRBV30 and TRBJ1-5; 9 bases are shared with TRBD1. The CDR3 runs 13 residues. Germline CDR1 is GTSNPN and CDR2 is SVGIG (reference sequence). V gave up 3 bases and J gave up 5 bases; unmatched junction bases: 2. The CDR3 nucleotides read TGTGCCTGGAGGGGACAGGGAGATCAGCCCCAGCATTTT. Translated: CAWRGQGDQPQHF.

The chain combines TRBV19 with TRBJ2-7, with a tentative D call TRBD1 (6 bases). The germline gives CDR1 LNHDA, CDR2 SQIVND (reference sequence). This CDR3 region has 12 residues. Trimming took 1 base from V and 6 from J, leaving 7 bases between them. The DNA for the CDR3 is TGTGCCAGTAGTATAGTGGACAGCGAGCAGTACTTC. This codes for CASSIVDSEQYF.

V and J are TRBV25-1 and TRBJ1-4, with 9 bases lining up with TRBD1. Germline V gene sequence: CDR1 MGHDK, CDR2 SYGVNS. V lost 6 bases, J lost 6 bases, and 5 bases stayed unmatched. This CDR3 is built from 14 residues. As DNA, the CDR3 is TGTGCCAGCAGCCTCCGGGACAGGGATGAAAAACTGTTTTTT. Translation gives CASSLRDRDEKLFF.